Sequencing of this T cell receptor (beta chain) was carried out in a study of T cell responses to AZD1222 COVID-19 vaccine. Study outcomes and limitations: The study identified only a handful of AZD1222 recipients as seropositive at baseline. Repertoires in all cases were sampled only once the peak T cell response had passed. There were mostly white British donors and more females than males, and clonal diversity was possibly underestimated. A rise in Spike-specific TCR breadth and depth followed two AZD1222 doses.

Clones were sequenced by immunoSEQ multiplex PCR, and TCRdb holds only the in-frame ones, with some missing. Among roughly 120,000 clones listed, 80% to 95% were seen once. Concerning this clone: Its antigen remains unknown.

The TCR originated in an adult who received the AZD1222 COVID-19 vaccine. The starting material was peripheral blood, obtained 28 days after the second AZD1222 dose.

The CDR3: CASKDADGYGYTF. CDR3 nucleotide sequence: TGCGCCAGCAAGGACGCAGATGGCTATGGCTACACCTTC. This sequence joins TRBV5-1 and TRBJ1-2; D gene uncertain. Trimming took 6 bases from V and 4 from J, leaving 13 bases between them. Germline lookup yields CDR1 SGHRS and CDR2 YFSETQ. The CDR3 is 13 residues long.